Each of the 22 T cell receptor beta chains below was sequenced from the same sample in a study of blood T cell repertoires in COVID-19. Produced via immunoSEQ multiplex PCR; TCRdb's table is partial and in-frame only. Among about 180,000 clones listed, over 80% were seen once. Sequenced input: peripheral blood. The receptors were gathered from a woman in her 70s with COVID-19, enrolled during active disease.

The rearrangement uses TRBV21-1 and TRBJ2-1; the listed D gene, TRBD1, was not tested against the DNA. TRBV21-1 is a pseudogene locus. The CDR3 has 18 residues. CDR3 nucleotides: TGTGCCAGCAGCAAAAATCTCTACATTGGGACAGGGGGCGATGAGCAGTTCTTC. Translated: CASSKNLYIGTGGDEQFF.

The V call is TRBV18, the J call TRBJ1-1; unclear D gene. Trimming stripped 5 bases from V and 0 bases from J, with 13 bases between. The length of the CDR3 is 15 residues. CDR1 and CDR2 from the germline V gene are KGHSH and LQKENI. In nucleotides, the CDR3 is TGTGCCAGCTCAGCCCAACGGGAGATGAACACTGAAGCTTTCTTT. Amino acids: CASSAQREMNTEAFF.

The CDR3, as DNA: TGTGCCAGCAGTTACATTGGGACAGGGGAAAAACTGTTTTTT. Its translation is CASSYIGTGEKLFF. This chain joins TRBV6-8 and TRBJ1-4, with 9 bases matching TRBD1. The J segment lost 8 bases and the V segment lost 2 bases, leaving 3 bases of the junction unmatched. This CDR3 has 14 residues. Looked up from germline, CDR1 is MNHGY and CDR2 is SAAAGT.

The table lists this clone with a count of one. The chain recombines TRBV6-6 with TRBJ2-7; 9 bases are shared with TRBD1. CDR3 length: 14 residues. Germline loops: CDR1 MNHNY, CDR2 SVGAGI (reference sequence). Germline trimming cut 6 bases from V and 3 bases from J; bases unmatched to any gene: 6. The CDR3 DNA follows: TGTGCCAGCAGGTCCCCGGGACAGGGCTACGAGCAGTACTTC. It specifies CASRSPGQGYEQYF.

V gene TRBV28 combines with J gene TRBJ1-2; 8 nucleotides agree with TRBD1. Per germline, CDR1 MDHEN and CDR2 SYDVKM. This CDR3 is built from 14 residues. The V segment lost 6 bases and the J segment 2 bases; nucleotides outside the gene matches: 5. The CDR3 DNA reads as TGTGCCAGCAGCTCCCACAGGGGGAACTATGGCTACACCTTC. Translation: CASSSHRGNYGYTF.

In this sample, this clone turned up once. As DNA, the CDR3 is TGTGCCAGCAGCCAAGATAAGTTAGAGGCGGGAGTCGGAGGAGATACGCAGTATTTT. Its protein is CASSQDKLEAGVGGDTQYF. This chain connects TRBV14 to TRBJ2-3; TRBD2 aligns across 7 bases. There are 19 residues in the CDR3. The ends lost 0 bases at V and 5 bases at J; junction bases unmatched: 17. Germline values: CDR1 SGHDN, CDR2 FVKESK.

This chain joins TRBV5-5 and TRBJ2-7, with 7 bases matching TRBD2. There are 16 residues in the CDR3. CDR1 and CDR2 from the germline V gene are SGHKS and YYEKEE (reference sequence). V dropped 3 bases and J dropped 6; count of bases not matched to a gene: 15. Written as DNA, the CDR3 is TGTGCCAGCAGCTGGGCGGTCAGGGCGGGAGACGGCGAGCAGTACTTC. It codes for CASSWAVRAGDGEQYF. Full variable domain (missing parts from reference TRBV5-5 and TRBJ2-7): DAGVTQSPTHLIKTRGQQVTLRCSPISGHKSVSWYQQVLGQGPQFIFQYYEKEERGRGNFPDRFSARQFPNYSSELNVNALLLGDSALYLCASSWAVRAGDGEQYFGPGTRLTVT.

The chain has TRBV27 and TRBJ2-1, with 7 nucleotides matching TRBD2. The ends lost 10 bases at V and 6 bases at J; junction bases unmatched: 18. Germline CDR1 is MNHEY and CDR2 is SMNVEV (reference sequence). CDR3 size: 16 residues. This CDR3 reads CATRNRMRERANEQFF. In DNA, the CDR3 is TGTGCCACACGGAATCGGATGCGGGAGCGGGCCAATGAGCAGTTCTTC.

In this sample, this clone turned up many times. The genes are TRBV6-5 and TRBJ2-7; 7 bases map to TRBD2. The J segment lost 4 bases and the V segment lost 2 bases, leaving 8 bases of the junction unmatched. The CDR3 sequence is 15 residues long. CDR1 is MNHEY and CDR2 is SVGAGI in the germline V gene. The CDR3: CASSYRREIMYEQYF. The CDR3 DNA follows: TGTGCCAGCAGTTACCGGCGGGAGATTATGTACGAGCAGTACTTC.

This chain connects TRBV13 to TRBJ2-1, with 14 bases aligning to TRBD2. Looked up from germline, CDR1 is PRHDT and CDR2 is FYEKMQ (reference sequence). The CDR3 totals 16 residues. The ends lost 3 bases at V and 5 bases at J; junction bases unmatched: 3. The CDR3 sequence: CASSLGLAGVNNEQFF. The CDR3 coding sequence is TGTGCCAGCAGCTTGGGACTAGCGGGAGTCAACAATGAGCAGTTCTTC.

The V call is TRBV28, the J call TRBJ1-2; D might be TRBD1 (6 bases). The CDR3 extends over 11 amino acids. Deletions cut 6 bases from V and 8 bases from J, with 10 bases between. CDR1 and CDR2 (germline): MDHEN, SYDVKM. The CDR3 DNA reads TGTGCCAGCAGGGGGGCTCGGGGCTACACCTTC. It yields the protein CASRGARGYTF.

The chain employs TRBV6-5 and TRBJ1-3; tentatively, D is TRBD1 (6 bases). CDR3 length: 15 residues. Trimming cost V 2 bases and J 1 base, with 9 bases left between them. Germline V gene data show CDR1 as MNHEY and CDR2 as SVGAGI. As DNA, the CDR3 is TGTGCCAGCAGTTACGGGGGCCCTTCTGGAAACACCATATATTTT. Translation gives CASSYGGPSGNTIYF.

The chain is built from TRBV12-3 or TRBV12-4 and TRBJ1-1; D gene unclear. The CDR3 length is 13 residues. The V end was cut by 4 bases, the J end by 1 base, with 7 bases between. The CDR3 reads CASSSEANTEAFF. For the CDR3, the DNA is TGTGCCAGCAGTTCAGAGGCGAACACTGAAGCTTTCTTT.

With respect to this clone: Distinct nucleotide sequences in the sample also encode this CDR3. V and J are TRBV28 and TRBJ1-2, with 9 bases matching TRBD1. The V and J ends lost 3 bases and 4 bases, in that order; junction bases with no gene match: 0. The germline gives CDR1 MDHEN, CDR2 SYDVKM. The CDR3 sequence is 13 residues long. Written as DNA, the CDR3 is TGTGCCAGCAGTTTGGGACAGGGCTATGGCTACACCTTC. Protein: CASSLGQGYGYTF.

Turning to this clone: Distinct nucleotide sequences in the sample also encode this CDR3. This chain uses TRBV29-1 with TRBJ2-7; TRBD2 matches 11 bases. From germline, CDR1 is SQVTM and CDR2 ANQGSEA. This CDR3 is built from 13 residues. The trim removed 3 bases at V and 4 bases at J, leaving 2 bases unmatched. CDR3 DNA: TGCAGCGTTGACGGGACTAGCGGTTACGAGCAGTACTTC. The encoded protein is CSVDGTSGYEQYF.

V usage is TRBV7-2 and J usage is TRBJ1-6; D may be TRBD1 (5 bases). The CDR3 runs to 13 residues. V dropped 2 bases and J dropped 13 bases, with 12 bases sitting between them. CDR1 and CDR2 (germline): SGHTA, FQGNSA. CDR3 in amino acids: CASSLRRVSPLHF. DNA for the CDR3: TGTGCCAGCAGCTTACGCAGGGTCAGCCCCCTCCACTTT.

The chain links TRBV5-1 to TRBJ2-7, with 7 bases lining up with TRBD1. J was trimmed by 5 bases and V by 0 bases; bases with no gene match: 5. CDR1 is SGHRS, CDR2 YFSETQ, per germline. This CDR3 spans 14 amino acids. CDR3: CASSLEGAVNEQYF. CDR3 in DNA: TGCGCCAGCAGCTTGGAGGGGGCGGTTAACGAGCAGTACTTC.

J is TRBJ2-1 and V is TRBV24-1, with D perhaps matching TRBD2 (6 bases). This CDR3 contains 16 residues. Deletions cut 2 bases from V and 0 bases from J, with 10 bases between. CDR1 and CDR2 from the germline V gene are KGHDR and SFDVKD. This CDR3 reads CATSDSRRGSYNEQFF. CDR3 in DNA: TGTGCCACCAGTGATTCTCGGCGGGGCTCCTACAATGAGCAGTTCTTC.

The V gene is TRBV4-1, the J gene TRBJ2-6; tentative D call: TRBD2 (5 bases). V was trimmed by 0 bases and J by 4 bases, leaving 16 bases between them. The length of the CDR3 is 18 residues. The germline CDR1 and CDR2 sequences are MGHRA and YSYEKL. CDR3 protein: CASSQDRVGSGGANVLTF. In DNA form, the CDR3 reads TGCGCCAGCAGCCAAGATCGAGTAGGGAGTGGGGGGGCCAACGTCCTGACTTTC.

This sequence joins TRBV10-2 and TRBJ1-5, with D perhaps TRBD1 (5 bases). The CDR3 has 14 residues. Trimming cost V 8 bases and J 0 bases, with 11 bases left between them. From germline, CDR1 is WSHSY and CDR2 SAAADI. In DNA, the CDR3 is TGCGCCAGCGGGGGGTCGAATAGCAATCAGCCCCAGCATTTT. Protein product: CASGGSNSNQPQHF.

This clone was counted once. This chain uses TRBV14 with TRBJ1-3; D call uncertain. Germline V lookup: CDR1 SGHDN, CDR2 FVKESK. The CDR3 sequence is 15 residues long. Trimming left V 2 bases short and J 3 bases short, with 11 bases between. CDR3 sequence reads: CASSQSGQLGNTIYF. The DNA for the CDR3 is TGTGCCAGCAGCCAAAGTGGGCAGCTTGGAAACACCATATATTTT.

This rearrangement joins TRBV3-1 (or the pseudogene TRBV3-2) to TRBJ2-2; 13 bases align to TRBD2. Germline V gives CDR1 LGHDT, CDR2 YNNKEL (reference sequence). This CDR3 has 16 amino acids. The J segment lost 4 bases and the V segment lost 4 bases, leaving 3 bases of the junction unmatched. In nucleotides, the CDR3 is TGTGCCAGCAGCCGGACTAGCGGGAGTGGCACCGGGGAGCTGTTTTTT. Its translation is CASSRTSGSGTGELFF.